This is a list of T cell receptor beta chains from one sample in a study of blood T cells in healthy people across ages. One entry per CDR3 protein, called by TCRdb with MiXCR from the 5' RACE reads. Here the sample spans approximately 690,000 distinct CDR3 sequences, approximately 50% being singletons. The sample consisted of blood. Source of these receptors: a man between 60 and 75 years old in good health. Both conserved end residues are part of each CDR3.

>TRBV7-8
CASSSDRPTWSYEQYF
>TRBV7-2
CASSFARGTGELFF
>TRBV9
CASSQSGGAQETQYF
>TRBV12-3/TRBV12-4
CASSLDAGGWAKNIQYF
>TRBV28
CASSFASNEQFF
>TRBV4-1
CASSQDWSRVNYGYTF
>TRBV20-1
CSARLERTDTQYF
>TRBV6-2/TRBV6-3
CASTAREGYGQYF
>TRBV20-1
CSAPVGVDTQYF
>TRBV6-5
CASKRTGGPNNEKLFF
>TRBV5-1
CASSARTGSEQYF
>TRBV9
CASSVGLPHQPQHF
>TRBV6-1
CASSAPGGDNEQFF
>TRBV7-6
CASSLGRVEETQYF
>TRBV12-3/TRBV12-4
CASTGGLGTGELFF
>TRBV20-1
CSAYDRGTSYEQYF
>TRBV7-2
CASSPKGNGRSSYNEQFF
>TRBV4-1
CASSPTGDYNSPLHF
>TRBV10-3
CAISEPRNTQYF
>TRBV6-1
CASSGAGRSTDTQYF
>TRBV10-3
CAISSLIAGDTQYF
>TRBV29-1
CSAGSPSGTTDTQYF
>TRBV6-5
CASSSVSGVTDTQYF
>TRBV9
CASSPLAGALQETQYF
>TRBV5-1
CASSVGTSAETQYF
>TRBV29-1
CSVEPGQTNYGYTF
>TRBV7-9
CASSVSASYGYTF
>TRBV7-9
CASSLAAGLGGFEQFF
>TRBV12-3/TRBV12-4
CASNPGTSQPQHF
>TRBV7-9
CASSPHRGQLGNYGYTF
>TRBV29-1
CSVEGGGGIYGYTF
>TRBV7-9
CASSGKTGGSYEQYF
>TRBV20-1
CSATGHGRGNEQFF
>TRBV7-2
CASSLNQGTETQYF
>TRBV12-3/TRBV12-4
CASSAGLAEGNEQFF
>TRBV20-1
CSARGGVFDIQYF
>TRBV12-3/TRBV12-4
CASTLGRGVNTGAFF
>TRBV20-1
CSASSGQQETQYF
>TRBV29-1
CSARFLAGSTDTQYF
>TRBV5-1
CASSLGGFTDEQYF